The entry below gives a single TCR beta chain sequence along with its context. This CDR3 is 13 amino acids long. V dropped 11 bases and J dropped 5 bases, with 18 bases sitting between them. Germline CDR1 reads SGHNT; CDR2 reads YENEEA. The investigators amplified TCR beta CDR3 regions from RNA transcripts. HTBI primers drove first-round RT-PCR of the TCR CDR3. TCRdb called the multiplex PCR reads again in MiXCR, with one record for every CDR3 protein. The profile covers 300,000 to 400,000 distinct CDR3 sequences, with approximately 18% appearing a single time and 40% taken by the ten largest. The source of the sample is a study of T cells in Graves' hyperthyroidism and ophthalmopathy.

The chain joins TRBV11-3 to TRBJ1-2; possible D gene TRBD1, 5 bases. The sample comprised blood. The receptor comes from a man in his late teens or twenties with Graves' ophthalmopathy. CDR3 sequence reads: CAVPGITQYGYTF. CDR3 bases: TGTGCCGTCCCAGGGATAACACAGTATGGCTACACCTTC.